Below, 13 T cell receptor beta chains from the same sample are listed, as sequenced in a study of T cell repertoires in cytomegalovirus infection (dated by TCRdb to between 2018 and 2020). Sequencing took place on an Illumina HiSeq 1500. Through fastp at Q25 and MiXCR, TCRdb rebuilt clones from the public reads, retaining in-frame beta chains. Under each unique CDR3 protein, matching rows form one entry showing the most common genes and DNA. The sample table holds 500,000 to 600,000 distinct CDR3 sequences, of which about 15% were seen once. Jointly, the top ten make up around 25% of the sample. The material sequenced was CD8+ T cells from PBMCs. These TCRs come from a human donor in good health (CMV status not recorded). Some clones in this sample may be carry-over from other donors' samples.

This clonotype was counted at least ten times. The chain joins TRBV6-5 to TRBJ2-1; the match to TRBD1 covers 8 bases. Germline V gives CDR1 MNHEY, CDR2 SVGAGI. This CDR3 has 12 residues. V lost 6 bases to trimming and J lost 6 bases; unmatched junction nucleotides: 1. The CDR3 bases are TGTGCCAGCAGGACAGGGGTCAATGAGCAGTTCTTC. The encoded protein is CASRTGVNEQFF.

V usage is TRBV3-1 and J usage is TRBJ2-7; TRBD2 matches 11 bases. Germline loops: CDR1 LGHDT, CDR2 YNNKEL (reference sequence). This CDR3 region has 17 residues. With 3 bases clipped from V and 4 bases from J, the junction kept 11 bases outside the gene matches. The CDR3 here is CASSQGSGTSGSYEQYF. As DNA, the CDR3 is TGTGCCAGCAGCCAGGGATCCGGGACTAGCGGTTCTTACGAGCAGTACTTC.

V gene TRBV3-1 combines with J gene TRBJ2-5, with 11 bases matching TRBD2. The CDR3 extends over 16 amino acids. Germline CDR1 LGHDT, CDR2 YNNKEL (reference sequence). Losses at the gene ends were 4 bases for V and 2 bases for J; bases not matched to a gene: 6. CDR3 sequence reads: CASSPGTSGQQETQYF. The CDR3 nucleotides read TGTGCCAGCAGCCCAGGGACTAGCGGACAGCAAGAGACCCAGTACTTC.

The rearrangement links TRBV28 to TRBJ2-1; D remains unclear. The CDR3 totals 12 residues. Germline lookup yields CDR1 MDHEN and CDR2 SYDVKM. V was pared by 6 bases and J by 7 bases, with 10 bases between. This CDR3 is CASRDLLNEQFF. The CDR3 region has the DNA TGTGCCAGCAGGGATTTATTGAATGAGCAGTTCTTC.

This clonotype was counted ten times or more. The chain has TRBV7-2 and TRBJ2-1; TRBD2 aligns across 8 bases. This CDR3 is 16 amino acids long. Losses at the gene ends were 3 bases for V and 0 bases for J; bases not matched to a gene: 4. Germline V gives CDR1 SGHTA, CDR2 FQGNSA. The CDR3 loop reads CASSFGTRGSYNEQFF. The DNA of the CDR3 is TGTGCCAGCAGCTTTGGGACTAGAGGCTCCTACAATGAGCAGTTCTTC.

This clonotype was counted ten times or more. The genes are TRBV5-5 and TRBJ1-5; 8 bases are shared with TRBD1. In germline, CDR1 is SGHKS, CDR2 YYEKEE (reference sequence). The CDR3 contains 17 residues. Trimming removed 0 bases from V and 3 bases from J; junction bases left unmatched: 8. The CDR3 loop reads CASSLDWRTGLNQPQHF. DNA for the CDR3: TGTGCCAGCAGCTTGGATTGGAGGACAGGGCTCAATCAGCCCCAGCATTTT.

About this clonotype itself: A read error may account for a junction end that differs from germline. This chain joins TRBV7-4 and TRBJ1-2, with D possibly matching TRBD1 (6 bases). Germline CDR1 and CDR2: SGHVT and SQSDAQ. CDR3 length equals 16 residues. In nucleotides, the CDR3 is TGTGCAAGCAGATCTACTACAGGGCCCGGTTGGAATGGCTACACCTTC. This sequence encodes CASRSTTGPGWNGYTF. Combining the CDR3 with reference TRBV7-4 and TRBJ1-2 gives the whole variable domain GAGVSQSPRYKVAKRGRDVALRCDSISGHVTLYWYRQTLGQGSEVLTYSQSDAQRDKSGRPSGRFSAERPERSVSTLKIQRTEQGDSAVYLCASRSTTGPGWNGYTFGSGTRLTVV.

This clonotype was seen ten or more times. This chain connects TRBV7-9 to TRBJ2-1; the D gene is possibly TRBD2 (5 bases). Trimming left V 3 bases short and J 7 bases short, with 13 bases between. Germline V gene lookup returns CDR1 SEHNR and CDR2 FQNEAQ (reference sequence). The CDR3 consists of 14 residues. This CDR3 reads CASSFNGLVNEQFF. As DNA, the CDR3 is TGTGCCAGCAGCTTCAATGGACTGGTAAATGAGCAGTTCTTC.

The V call is TRBV30, the J call TRBJ2-1; D may be TRBD1 (6 bases). CDR3 length equals 14 residues. Germline loops: CDR1 GTSNPN, CDR2 SVGIG (reference sequence). V was trimmed by 1 base and J by 5 bases, leaving 12 bases between them. The CDR3 DNA reads as TGTGCCTGGAGTGCACAGGGATTAGACAATGAGCAGTTCTTC. As protein: CAWSAQGLDNEQFF. The variable domain in full, with the rest retrieved from reference TRBV30 and TRBJ2-1, is SQTIHQWPATLVQPVGSPLSLECTVEGTSNPNLYWYRQAAGRGLQLLFYSVGIGQISSEVPQNLSASRPQDRQFILSSKKLLLSDSGFYLCAWSAQGLDNEQFFGPGTRLTVL.

In this sample, this clonotype turned up many times. The rearrangement links TRBV7-8 to TRBJ2-1, with no clear D. There are 15 residues in the CDR3. CDR1 and CDR2 (germline): SGHVS, FQNEAQ. Trimming took off 3 bases at V and 2 bases at J, with 11 bases between the two ends. The CDR3 DNA reads as TGTGCCAGCAGCTTCCGCGGTAGCCCCTACAATGAGCAGTTCTTC. It codes for CASSFRGSPYNEQFF.

The V gene is TRBV20-1, the J gene TRBJ2-7; 8 bases are shared with TRBD2. V lost 5 bases to trimming and J lost 1 base; unmatched junction nucleotides: 19. The CDR3 covers 18 residues. Germline CDR1 and CDR2: DFQATT and SNEGSKA (reference sequence). The CDR3 region has the DNA TGCAGTGCTGGGGGGCGGGAGGACCCCTCCAATCCTTCCTACGAGCAGTACTTC. Translated: CSAGGREDPSNPSYEQYF.

V usage is TRBV10-3 and J usage is TRBJ2-7; D not certain. Trimming removed 0 bases from V and 2 bases from J, with 8 bases in between. CDR3 length: 14 residues. In germline, CDR1 is ENHRY, CDR2 SYGVKD. The CDR3 DNA reads TGTGCCATCAGTGAGTCTGGACGGACCTACGAGCAGTACTTC. Encoded protein: CAISESGRTYEQYF.

This clonotype was picked up many times. The V call is TRBV11-2, the J call TRBJ2-3, with 8 bases aligning to TRBD2. V dropped 7 bases and J dropped 2; count of bases not matched to a gene: 5. There are 14 residues in the CDR3. CDR1 and CDR2 (germline): SGHAT, FQNNGV. The CDR3 sequence is CASTTSGITDTQYF. The CDR3 coding sequence is TGTGCCAGCACCACTAGCGGAATCACAGATACGCAGTATTTT.